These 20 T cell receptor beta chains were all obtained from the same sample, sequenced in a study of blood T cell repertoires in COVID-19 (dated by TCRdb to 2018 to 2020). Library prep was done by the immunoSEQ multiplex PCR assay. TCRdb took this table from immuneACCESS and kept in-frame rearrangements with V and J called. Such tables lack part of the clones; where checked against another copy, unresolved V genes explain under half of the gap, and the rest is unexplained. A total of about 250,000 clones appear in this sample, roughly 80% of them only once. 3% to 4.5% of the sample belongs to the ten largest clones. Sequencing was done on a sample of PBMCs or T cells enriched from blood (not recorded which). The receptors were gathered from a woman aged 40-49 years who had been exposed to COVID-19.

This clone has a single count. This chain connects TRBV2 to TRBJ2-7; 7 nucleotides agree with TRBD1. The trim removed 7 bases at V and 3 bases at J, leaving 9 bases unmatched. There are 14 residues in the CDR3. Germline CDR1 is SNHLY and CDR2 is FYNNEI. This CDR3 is CASKTGQPLYEQYF. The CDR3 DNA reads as TGTGCCAGCAAGACGGGACAGCCCCTCTACGAGCAGTACTTC.

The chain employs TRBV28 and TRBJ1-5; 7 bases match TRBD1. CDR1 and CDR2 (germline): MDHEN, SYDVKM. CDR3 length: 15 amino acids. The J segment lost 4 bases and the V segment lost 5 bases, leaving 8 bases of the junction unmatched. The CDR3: CASSLGGAGNQPQHF. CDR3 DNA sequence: TGTGCCAGCAGTCTAGGGGGCGCGGGTAATCAGCCCCAGCATTTT.

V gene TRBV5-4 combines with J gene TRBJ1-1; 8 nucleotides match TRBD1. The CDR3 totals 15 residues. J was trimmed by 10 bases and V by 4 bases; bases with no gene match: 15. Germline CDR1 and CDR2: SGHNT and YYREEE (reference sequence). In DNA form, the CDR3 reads TGTGCCAGCAGCCCGTGGGACAGGCCCCTATATCGAGCTTTCTTT. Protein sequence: CASSPWDRPLYRAFF.

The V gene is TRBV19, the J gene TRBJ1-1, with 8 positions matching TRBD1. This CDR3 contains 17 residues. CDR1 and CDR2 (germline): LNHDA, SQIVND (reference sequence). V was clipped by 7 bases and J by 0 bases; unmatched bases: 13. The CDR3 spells CASIPRPGQVMNTEAFF. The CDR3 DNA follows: TGTGCCAGTATCCCAAGACCGGGACAGGTAATGAACACTGAAGCTTTCTTT.

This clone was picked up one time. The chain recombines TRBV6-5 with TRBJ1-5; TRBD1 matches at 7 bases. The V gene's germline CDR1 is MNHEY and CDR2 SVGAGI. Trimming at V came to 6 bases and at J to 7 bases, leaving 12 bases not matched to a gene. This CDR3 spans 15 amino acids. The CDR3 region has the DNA TGTGCCAGCAGCTACGACAGGGTGGGGAGGCAGCCCCAGCATTTT. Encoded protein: CASSYDRVGRQPQHF.

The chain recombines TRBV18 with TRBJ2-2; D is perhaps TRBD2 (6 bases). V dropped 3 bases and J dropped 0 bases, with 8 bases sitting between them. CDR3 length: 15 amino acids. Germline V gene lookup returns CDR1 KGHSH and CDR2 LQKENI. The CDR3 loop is CASSPSGTNTGELFF. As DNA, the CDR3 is TGTGCCAGCTCACCTAGCGGTACGAACACCGGGGAGCTGTTTTTT.

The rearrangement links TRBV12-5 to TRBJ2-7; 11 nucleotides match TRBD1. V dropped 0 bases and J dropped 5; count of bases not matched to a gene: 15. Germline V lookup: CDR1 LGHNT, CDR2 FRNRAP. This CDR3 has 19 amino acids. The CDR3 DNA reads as TGTGCTAGTGGTTTGGTGCGGGACAGGGGGATGCCCGGTTTGAACGAGCAGTACTTC. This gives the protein CASGLVRDRGMPGLNEQYF.

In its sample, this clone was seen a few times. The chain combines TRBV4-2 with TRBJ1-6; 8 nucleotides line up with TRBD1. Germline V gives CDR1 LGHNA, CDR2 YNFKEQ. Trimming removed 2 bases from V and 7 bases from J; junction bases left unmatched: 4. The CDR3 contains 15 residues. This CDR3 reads CASSQPGQENSPLHF. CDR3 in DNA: TGTGCCAGCAGCCAACCGGGACAGGAGAATTCACCCCTCCACTTT.

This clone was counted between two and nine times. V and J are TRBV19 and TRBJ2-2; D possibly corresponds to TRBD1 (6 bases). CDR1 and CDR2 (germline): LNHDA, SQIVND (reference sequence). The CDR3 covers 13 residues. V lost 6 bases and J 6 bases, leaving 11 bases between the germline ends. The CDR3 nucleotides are TGTGCCAGTAGCCCAGGACAGTCCGGGGAGCTGTTTTTT. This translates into CASSPGQSGELFF.

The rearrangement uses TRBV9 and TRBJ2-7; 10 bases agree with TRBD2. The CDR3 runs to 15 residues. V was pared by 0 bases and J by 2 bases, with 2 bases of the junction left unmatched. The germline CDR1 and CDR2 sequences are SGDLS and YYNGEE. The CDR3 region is CASSVGLAGAYEQYF. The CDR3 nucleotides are TGTGCCAGCAGCGTAGGGCTAGCGGGGGCCTACGAGCAGTACTTC.

The CDR3 DNA sequence: TGCGCCAGCAGCGACCCCAGGAACAACTATGGCTACACCTTC. This sequence encodes CASSDPRNNYGYTF. This chain links TRBV4-1 with TRBJ1-2, with no clear D. The CDR3 has 14 residues. The V and J ends lost 5 bases and 2 bases respectively, with 12 bases between them. Germline V gene sequence: CDR1 MGHRA, CDR2 YSYEKL.

This chain's CDR3 is CASSLVTDTQYF. The CDR3 nucleotides read TGTGCCAGCTCCCTAGTCACAGATACGCAGTATTTT. The chain links TRBV18 to TRBJ2-3; D gene uncertain. Germline CDR1 KGHSH, CDR2 LQKENI. V was trimmed by 6 bases and J by 2 bases, leaving 6 bases between them. CDR3 length equals 12 residues.

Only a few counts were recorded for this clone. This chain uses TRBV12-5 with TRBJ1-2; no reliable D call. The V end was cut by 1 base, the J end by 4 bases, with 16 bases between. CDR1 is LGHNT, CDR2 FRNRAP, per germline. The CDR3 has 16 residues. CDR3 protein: CASGLGLGGRAYGYTF. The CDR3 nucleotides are TGTGCTAGTGGTTTGGGACTGGGAGGGCGCGCCTATGGCTACACCTTC.

CDR3 loop: CASSGANQPQHF. The CDR3 coding sequence is TGTGCCAGCAGCGGAGCAAATCAGCCCCAGCATTTT. The rearrangement joins TRBV7-9 to TRBJ1-5, with D unresolved. Trimming cost V 5 bases and J 4 bases, with 6 bases left between them. The CDR3 runs 12 residues. CDR1 is SEHNR, CDR2 FQNEAQ, per germline (reference sequence).

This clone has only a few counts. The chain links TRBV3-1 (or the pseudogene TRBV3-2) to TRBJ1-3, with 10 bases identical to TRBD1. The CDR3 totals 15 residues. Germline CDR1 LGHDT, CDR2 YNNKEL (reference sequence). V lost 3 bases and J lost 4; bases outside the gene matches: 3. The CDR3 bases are TGTGCCAGCAGCCAGGACAGGGGGTCCGGAAACACCATATATTTT. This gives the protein CASSQDRGSGNTIYF.

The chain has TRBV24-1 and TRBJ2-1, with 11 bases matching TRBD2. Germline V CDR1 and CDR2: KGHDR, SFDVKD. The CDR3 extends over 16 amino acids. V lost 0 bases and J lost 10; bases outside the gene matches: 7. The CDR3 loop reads CATSDLGSGGAEEQFF. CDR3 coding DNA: TGTGCCACCAGTGATTTGGGTAGCGGGGGGGCAGAGGAGCAGTTCTTC.

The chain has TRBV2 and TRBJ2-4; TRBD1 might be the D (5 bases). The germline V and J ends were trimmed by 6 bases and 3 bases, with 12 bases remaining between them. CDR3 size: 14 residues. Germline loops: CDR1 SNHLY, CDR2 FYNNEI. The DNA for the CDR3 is TGTGCCAGCAGGGAGACAGAAAACAAAAACATTCAGTACTTC. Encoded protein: CASRETENKNIQYF.

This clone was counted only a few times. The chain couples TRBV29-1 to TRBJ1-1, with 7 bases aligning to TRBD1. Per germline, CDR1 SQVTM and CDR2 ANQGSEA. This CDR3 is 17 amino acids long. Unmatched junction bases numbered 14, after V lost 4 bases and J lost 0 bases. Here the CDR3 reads CSVVGGQGVEMNTEAFF. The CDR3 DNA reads TGCAGCGTTGTAGGGGGCCAGGGGGTGGAGATGAACACTGAAGCTTTCTTT.

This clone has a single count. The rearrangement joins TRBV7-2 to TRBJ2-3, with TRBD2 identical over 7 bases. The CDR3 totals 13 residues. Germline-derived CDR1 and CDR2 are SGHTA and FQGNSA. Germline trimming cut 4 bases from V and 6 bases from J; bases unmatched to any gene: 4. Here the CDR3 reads CASSYGLGDTQYF. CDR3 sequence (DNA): TGTGCCAGCAGCTATGGACTAGGGGATACGCAGTATTTT.

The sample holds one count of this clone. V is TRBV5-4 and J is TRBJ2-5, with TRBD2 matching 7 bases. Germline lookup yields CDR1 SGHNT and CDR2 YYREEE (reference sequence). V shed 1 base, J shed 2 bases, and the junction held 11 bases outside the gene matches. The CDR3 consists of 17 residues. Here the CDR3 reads CASSLRGGQGGQETQYF. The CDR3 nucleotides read TGTGCCAGCAGCTTGAGAGGTGGCCAGGGAGGGCAAGAGACCCAGTACTTC.